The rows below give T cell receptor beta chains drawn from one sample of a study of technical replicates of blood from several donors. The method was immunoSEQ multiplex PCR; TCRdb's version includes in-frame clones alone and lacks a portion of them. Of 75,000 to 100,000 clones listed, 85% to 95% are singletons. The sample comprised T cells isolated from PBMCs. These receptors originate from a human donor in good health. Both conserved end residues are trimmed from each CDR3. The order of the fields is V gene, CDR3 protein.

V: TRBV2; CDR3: ASNRVKYYEQY
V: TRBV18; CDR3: ASRDRVQETQY
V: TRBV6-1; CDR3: ASSELSGGFTGNTEAF
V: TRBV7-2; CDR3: ASSPTSAIGNTIY
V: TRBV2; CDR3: ASSALYEQY
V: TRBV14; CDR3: ASSPGQGSTGANVLT
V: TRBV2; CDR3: ASSVGLAGGLSTDTQY
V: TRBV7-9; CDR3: ASSLSFGGTEAF
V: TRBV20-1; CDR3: SVSYYNEQF
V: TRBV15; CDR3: ATGRVGSPLH
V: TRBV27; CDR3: ASSSPRDRAHLSGNTIY
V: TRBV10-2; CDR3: ASSEWVVGREKLF
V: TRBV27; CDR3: ASRPSGRTDTQY
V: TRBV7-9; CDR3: ASSLDYGEGNQPQH
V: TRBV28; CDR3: AISWRGLAKNIQY